Below, 10 T cell receptor beta chains from the same sample are listed, as sequenced in a study of EBV T-cell therapy then PD-1 blockade in nasopharyngeal carcinoma. Produced via immunoSEQ multiplex PCR; TCRdb's table is partial and in-frame only. This sample has roughly 22,000 clones, with approximately 80% found just once. The treatment denotes: AdE1-LMPpoly-expanded autologous EBV-specific T-cell therapy followed by anti-PD-1 nivolumab. These receptors are not linked to any known antigen. The sample here was CD8+ T cells from blood, taken at day -245 from a patient whose treatment included autologous EBV-specific T cells and nivolumab. The receptors originated from a middle-aged man with nasopharyngeal carcinoma.

The chain combines TRBV13 with TRBJ1-4; tentative D call: TRBD1 (6 bases). The V gene's germline CDR1 is PRHDT and CDR2 FYEKMQ (reference sequence). The CDR3 loop spans 17 amino acids. With 3 bases removed from V and 2 bases from J, the gap between germline ends came to 16 bases. The CDR3 sequence is CASSFGYAGVTNEKLFF. CDR3 nucleotides: TGTGCCAGCAGCTTCGGTTATGCAGGGGTGACTAATGAAAAACTGTTTTTT. The full variable domain, in which reference TRBV13 and TRBJ1-4 provide the parts outside the CDR3, is AAGVIQSPRHLIKEKRETATLKCYPIPRHDTVYWYQQGPGQDPQFLISFYEKMQSDKGSIPDRFSAQQFSDYHSELNMSSLELGDSALYFCASSFGYAGVTNEKLFFGSGTQLSVL.

V gene TRBV12-3 or TRBV12-4 combines with J gene TRBJ1-5, with a possible D match to TRBD1 (6 bases). Between the trimmed V and J ends, which lost 6 bases and 6 bases, there was a span of 12 bases. The CDR3 contains 13 residues. CDR3 region: CASSQTGFQPQHF. CDR3 nucleotides: TGTGCCAGCAGCCAGACAGGTTTTCAGCCCCAGCATTTT.

The chain carries TRBV2 and TRBJ2-3; possible D gene TRBD2, 6 bases. With 0 bases removed from V and 0 bases from J, the gap between germline ends came to 16 bases. There are 18 residues in the CDR3. Germline lookup yields CDR1 SNHLY and CDR2 FYNNEI. CDR3 nucleotide sequence: TGTGCCAGCAGTGAAGCGCTCGTCACGGGGGAAAGCACAGATACGCAGTATTTT. It specifies CASSEALVTGESTDTQYF. Together with reference TRBV2 and TRBJ2-3, the CDR3 gives the full variable domain: EPEVTQTPSHQVTQMGQEVILRCVPISNHLYFYWYRQILGQKVEFLVSFYNNEISEKSEIFDDQFSVERPDGSNFTLKIRSTKLEDSAMYFCASSEALVTGESTDTQYFGPGTRLTVL.

The chain joins TRBV5-1 to TRBJ2-1; 7 nucleotides align to TRBD1. The CDR3 has 16 residues. The V gene end was trimmed by 0 bases and the J gene end by 5 bases; junction bases not matched to a gene: 8. Germline CDR1 is SGHRS and CDR2 is YFSETQ. The CDR3 here is CASSLDPERGHNEQFF. The CDR3 DNA sequence: TGCGCCAGCAGCTTGGATCCGGAAAGGGGGCACAATGAGCAGTTCTTC.

This clone has a single count. The chain recombines TRBV24-1 with TRBJ1-5; D ambiguous. This CDR3 has 15 residues. The V end lost 3 bases, the J end lost 0 bases, and 8 bases lay between the germline ends. CDR1 KGHDR and CDR2 SFDVKD come from the germline V gene. The CDR3: CATSDSRYSNQPQHF. The DNA of the CDR3 is TGTGCCACCAGTGATAGCCGTTATAGCAATCAGCCCCAGCATTTT.

This rearrangement joins TRBV20-1 to TRBJ2-3; D call uncertain. V was cut by 5 bases and J by 4 bases, with 7 bases left in between. CDR1 and CDR2 from the germline V gene are DFQATT and SNEGSKA (reference sequence). This CDR3 spans 11 amino acids. This chain's CDR3 is CSAPSSDTQYF. The CDR3 bases are TGCAGTGCTCCCTCGTCAGATACGCAGTATTTT.

A note on this clone: Distinct nucleotide sequences in the sample also encode this CDR3. V is TRBV15 and J is TRBJ2-7; weak D call: TRBD2 (5 bases). CDR3 length equals 15 residues. V was trimmed by 3 bases and J by 0 bases, leaving 12 bases between them. From germline, CDR1 is LNHNV and CDR2 YYDKDF (reference sequence). CDR3 nucleotide sequence: TGTGCCACCAGCAGGGATTCTGGAGGCTCCTACGAGCAGTACTTC. This gives the protein CATSRDSGGSYEQYF.

The chain has TRBV25-1 and TRBJ1-2; TRBD1 is a possible D gene (5 bases). The V gene's germline CDR1 is MGHDK and CDR2 SYGVNS. CDR3 length equals 14 residues. Trimming removed 6 bases from V and 6 bases from J, with 17 bases in between. CDR3 loop: CASRGEGRLDGYTF. CDR3 coding DNA: TGTGCCAGCAGAGGGGAGGGTAGGCTCGATGGCTACACCTTC.

Judged by abundance, this clone is medium-sized (0.01 to 0.1%). V usage is TRBV6-2 or TRBV6-3 and J usage is TRBJ1-4; TRBD1 matches at 10 bases. Trimming at V came to 5 bases and at J to 2 bases, leaving 11 bases not matched to a gene. The length of the CDR3 is 18 residues. Germline assignment: CDR1 MNHEY and CDR2 SVGEGT. The chain's CDR3 is CASSQPPGTGATNEKLFF. The CDR3 DNA reads TGTGCCAGCAGTCAACCCCCCGGGACAGGGGCTACTAATGAAAAACTGTTTTTT.

V is TRBV3-1 (or the pseudogene TRBV3-2) and J is TRBJ2-3; D not certain. V was trimmed by 1 base and J by 2 bases, leaving 13 bases between them. Looked up from germline, CDR1 is LGHDT and CDR2 is YNNKEL (reference sequence). The CDR3 loop spans 16 amino acids. Here the CDR3 DNA reads TGTGCCAGCAGCCAAGGACTTCTTACTCACACAGATACGCAGTATTTT. As protein: CASSQGLLTHTDTQYF.